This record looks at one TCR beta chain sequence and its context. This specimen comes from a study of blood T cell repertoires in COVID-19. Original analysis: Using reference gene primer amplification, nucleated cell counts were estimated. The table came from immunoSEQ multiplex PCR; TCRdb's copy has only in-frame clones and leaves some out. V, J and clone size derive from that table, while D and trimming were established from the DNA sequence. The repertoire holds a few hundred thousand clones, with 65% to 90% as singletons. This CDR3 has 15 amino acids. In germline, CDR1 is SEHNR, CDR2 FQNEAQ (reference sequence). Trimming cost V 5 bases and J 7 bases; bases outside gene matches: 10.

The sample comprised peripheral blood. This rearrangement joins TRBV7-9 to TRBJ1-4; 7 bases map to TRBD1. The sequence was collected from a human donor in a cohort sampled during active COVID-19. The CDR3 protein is CASSDRQGFSEKLFF. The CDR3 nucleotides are TGTGCCAGCAGCGACAGACAGGGATTTAGTGAAAAACTGTTTTTT.